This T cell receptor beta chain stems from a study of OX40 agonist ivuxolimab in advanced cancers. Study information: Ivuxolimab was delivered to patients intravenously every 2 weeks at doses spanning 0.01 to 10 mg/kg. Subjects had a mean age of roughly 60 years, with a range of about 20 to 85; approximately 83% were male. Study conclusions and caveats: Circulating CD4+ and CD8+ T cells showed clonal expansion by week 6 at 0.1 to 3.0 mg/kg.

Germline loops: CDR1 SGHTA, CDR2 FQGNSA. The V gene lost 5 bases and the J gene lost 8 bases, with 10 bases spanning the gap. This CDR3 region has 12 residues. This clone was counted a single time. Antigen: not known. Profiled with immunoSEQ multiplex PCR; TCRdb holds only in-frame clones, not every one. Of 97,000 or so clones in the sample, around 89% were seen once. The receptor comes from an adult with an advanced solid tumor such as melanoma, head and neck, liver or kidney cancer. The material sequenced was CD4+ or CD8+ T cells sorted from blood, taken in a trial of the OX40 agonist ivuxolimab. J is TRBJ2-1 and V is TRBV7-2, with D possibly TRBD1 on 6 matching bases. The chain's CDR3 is CASSPGVYEQFF. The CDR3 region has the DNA TGTGCCAGCAGCCCAGGGGTGTATGAGCAGTTCTTC.